Here is one T cell receptor (beta chain) with its context. This clone was seen more than once but under ten times. This clone's antigen is unknown. No much larger clone exists at a distance of one base, and base qualities are not known. The CDR3 spans 16 residues, from the cysteine through the phenylalanine. Of the read, only the CDR3 DNA is kept; its 48 bases are in frame from base 1. The V end gives up 1 base and the J end 7 bases, leaving 6 bases in the junction not matched to a gene. According to the germline V gene, CDR1 reads KGHSH and CDR2 reads LQKENI. This sample was taken from a study of beta chain features in type 1 diabetes (dated by TCRdb to 2017 to 2018). Background for the entire study: No differences in mean age, gender distribution, total cell number or subset yield were found between patients and healthy donors. Regulatory and stem cell-like memory subsets were isolated from only 8 patients and roughly 8 healthy donors, whereas naive and central memory subsets came from all 30 or so donors. In the study, TCRB repertoires of sorted circulating CD4+ T cell subsets from recently diagnosed type 1 diabetes patients were compared with those of matched healthy donors. A total of under 140,000,000 sorted cells were examined across all samples, and the number of cells per subset was strongly correlated with RNA yield. Study-wide conclusions, independent of this receptor: Shorter templates might be favored by PCR, yet because patient and control samples were amplified and corrected together, any such skew would affect both groups equally. HLA sub-analyses involved small numbers of individuals, so any influence of HLA type on TCRB rearrangement remained unresolved. In all four CD4+ subsets, TCRB CDR3 length was moderately but significantly shorter in type 1 diabetes patients. Patients with type 1 diabetes made fewer insertions and deleted more nucleotides at VDJ recombination sites, implying thymic rearrangement abnormalities. Naive, central memory and regulatory TCRB repertoires appeared to be more alike among patients than among healthy donors. Because cDNA was sequenced instead of genomic DNA, highly expressing activated cells could be over-represented, though the groups showed no difference in activation or CD3 levels.

The High Capacity cDNA Reverse Transcription Kit was used to reverse transcribe all of the isolated RNA, meaning that expressed TCRB transcripts were what got sequenced. Deep immunoSEQ sequencing was performed on naive, central memory and regulatory T cell samples, with an average of roughly 3.5 million total reads per sample. After sorted cells were lysed in RLT buffer, RNA was extracted with DNase-treated RNeasy Micro or Mini kits, with the choice depending on cell number. To prevent cross-contamination, each cell subset was processed individually, whereas patient and healthy donor samples were processed jointly. The immunoSEQ multiplex PCR was used to amplify TCRB sequences from cDNA, yielding 87-bp fragments that span the CDR3 region. Sequencing of the amplicons was done on the Illumina HiSeq platform. On the study's bioinformatics: PCR bias was computationally corrected using synthetic template baselines, reads within Hamming distance 2 were collapsed, and singletons that could not be merged were discarded. Reads were aligned to IMGT to assign V, D and J genes, CDR3 length, and insertions or deletions at six rearrangement sites. Clonotype counts were normalized to sorted cell number within each subset before computing true diversity and Gini coefficients with the tcR R package. Repertoire sharing was quantified using the overlap coefficient calculated on TCRB nucleotide sequences. This immuneACCESS table, as held by TCRdb, lists in-frame sequences with V and J called but not all clones. Of the missing ones, under half trace to an unresolved V gene in checked studies; the others have no known cause. D and trimming come from the DNA, and the V and J calls and clone size come from that table. The sample yields some 360,000 clones; around 10% were counted once. The top ten hold approximately 0.6% of the sample.

From each donor, a single peripheral blood sample of approximately 0.11 L on average was drawn into heparinised tubes. A BD FACSAria II and a panel including CD45RO, CCR7, CD25, CD127, CD95 and CD27 were used to sort naive, central memory, regulatory and stem cell-like memory CD4+ T cells. A purity above 95% was achieved for all sorted populations. PBMCs were separated immediately by Lymphoprep density gradient centrifugation and were stained directly, without being cultured. Samples were stained and sorted in pairs, with one healthy donor and one patient per experiment, so that batch effects were minimized.

Sequencing used central memory CD4+ T cells from blood. The chain links TRBV18 with TRBJ2-2; TRBD1 aligns with 10 central bases. The source of this sequence is a man aged 25-40 years with type 1 diabetes. The CDR3 has the sequence CASSPRGQGKGGELFF. The DNA reads as follows: TGTGCCAGCTCACCACGGGGACAGGGGAAAGGCGGGGAGCTGTTTTTT.